This T cell receptor (beta chain) is from a study of blood T cell repertoires in COVID-19. Study summary: T cells, B-cell-depleted T cells, or PBMCs supplied cDNA or gDNA.

As originally analysed: For nucleated cells, counts were estimated from reference gene primer amplification. The method was immunoSEQ multiplex PCR; TCRdb's version includes in-frame clones alone and lacks a portion of them. D and trimming come from the DNA, and the V and J calls and clone size come from that table. The data contain around 200,000 clones, 84% of them singletons. CDR1 is LNHDA and CDR2 is SQIVND in the germline V gene (reference sequence). V was cut by 9 bases and J by 7 bases, with 22 bases left in between. This CDR3 spans 16 amino acids. This clone has only a few counts. This receptor was obtained from a human donor in a cohort sampled during active COVID-19. Source material: peripheral blood. The chain joins TRBV19 to TRBJ1-6, with D maybe TRBD1 (6 bases). CDR3 protein: CASSTSRARGNSPLHF. In DNA, the CDR3 is TGTGCCAGCAGCACGTCCCGGGCGAGGGGGAATTCACCCCTCCACTTT.